Below are 19 T cell receptor beta chains sequenced from a single sample in a study of blood T cell repertoires in COVID-19 (dated by TCRdb to about 2020). Libraries were built with the immunoSEQ multiplex PCR assay. Sourced from immuneACCESS, this table was stored by TCRdb with only in-frame sequences that have V and J called. A share of the clones is absent; for the studies checked, an unresolved V gene accounts for under half, and the remainder has no known explanation. Present in this sample are roughly 78,000 clones, roughly 83% of which were seen just once. Together, the top ten hold about 20% of the sample. The source material was peripheral blood. The source of these receptors is a woman older than 75 with acute or convalescent COVID-19.

J is TRBJ1-2 and V is TRBV10-2, with 7 bases aligning to TRBD1. Losses at the gene ends were 1 base for V and 3 bases for J; bases not matched to a gene: 5. Per the germline V gene, CDR1 is WSHSY and CDR2 is SAAADI. The CDR3 consists of 15 residues. The CDR3 coding sequence is TGCGCCAGCAGTGAGTTCCGGGACAGACACTATGGCTACACCTTC. It codes for CASSEFRDRHYGYTF.

In this sample, this clone turned up once. This chain's CDR3 is CASSPGQGDYEQYF. In DNA, the CDR3 is TGTGCCAGCAGTCCGGGACAGGGAGACTACGAGCAGTACTTC. The J gene is TRBJ2-7, the V gene TRBV6-2 or TRBV6-3, with 9 positions matching TRBD1. This CDR3 comprises 14 residues. The germline gives CDR1 MNHEY, CDR2 SVGEGT. The trim removed 5 bases at V and 3 bases at J, leaving 5 bases unmatched.

This chain links TRBV5-1 with TRBJ2-3; 8 bases fit TRBD2. CDR1 is SGHRS, CDR2 YFSETQ, per germline. CDR3 length equals 15 residues. J was trimmed by 5 bases and V by 4 bases; bases with no gene match: 9. CDR3 DNA: TGCGCCAGCAGCCCGGTGAACAGCGGGGGAGATACGCAGTATTTT. As protein: CASSPVNSGGDTQYF.

This rearrangement joins TRBV4-2 to TRBJ1-1; D uncertain. CDR1 and CDR2 from the germline V gene are LGHNA and YNFKEQ. Deletions cut 1 base from V and 2 bases from J, with 8 bases between. CDR3 length: 14 amino acids. The CDR3 nucleotides read TGTGCCAGCAGCCAAGGTCCGGGTAACACTGAAGCTTTCTTT. Amino acid sequence: CASSQGPGNTEAFF.

This clone was found a few times. J is TRBJ1-1 and V is TRBV19, with 7 bases aligning to TRBD1. CDR3 length equals 14 residues. V was pared by 5 bases and J by 4 bases, with 7 bases of the junction left unmatched. Germline CDR1 is LNHDA and CDR2 is SQIVND (reference sequence). DNA of the CDR3: TGTGCCAGTAGTCAACAGGGGTTCCCCACTGAAGCTTTCTTT. Its translation is CASSQQGFPTEAFF.

The chain uses TRBV19 and TRBJ2-3, with 12 bases matching TRBD2. The CDR3 has 16 residues. Germline trimming cut 1 base from V and 4 bases from J; bases unmatched to any gene: 3. The germline gives CDR1 LNHDA, CDR2 SQIVND (reference sequence). The CDR3 spells CASSIGLAGGPDTQYF. CDR3 sequence (DNA): TGTGCCAGTAGTATAGGGCTAGCGGGGGGGCCAGATACGCAGTATTTT. The full variable domain, completed using reference TRBV19 and TRBJ2-3, is DGGITQSPKYLFRKEGQNVTLSCEQNLNHDAMYWYRQDPGQGLRLIYYSQIVNDFQKGDIAEGYSVSREKKESFPLTVTSAQKNPTAFYLCASSIGLAGGPDTQYFGPGTRLTVL.

In its sample, this clone was seen many times. This chain connects TRBV3-1 (or the pseudogene TRBV3-2) to TRBJ1-2, with D unclear. The CDR3 has 15 residues. The ends were cut back, 0 bases at V and 8 bases at J, with 16 bases in the middle. Per the germline V gene, CDR1 is LGHDT and CDR2 is YNNKEL (reference sequence). The DNA of the CDR3 is TGTGCCAGCAGCCAAGATGAGGGCTCCTCCGGCGGCTACACCTTC. This sequence encodes CASSQDEGSSGGYTF.

This sequence joins TRBV5-4 and TRBJ2-6; the D gene is possibly TRBD2 (5 bases). CDR3 length: 16 residues. V was trimmed by 1 base and J by 0 bases, leaving 8 bases between them. Germline loops: CDR1 SGHNT, CDR2 YYREEE (reference sequence). This chain's CDR3 is CASSLMSGSGANVLTF. The CDR3 DNA reads as TGTGCCAGCAGCTTGATGAGCGGCTCTGGGGCCAACGTCCTGACTTTC.

This sequence joins TRBV20-1 and TRBJ2-7, with 12 bases fitting TRBD2. Trimming at V came to 3 bases and at J to 7 bases, leaving 7 bases not matched to a gene. Germline loops: CDR1 DFQATT, CDR2 SNEGSKA (reference sequence). CDR3 length: 14 amino acids. CDR3 sequence: CSASLAGGPEEQYF. The CDR3 DNA reads as TGCAGTGCTAGTCTAGCGGGAGGGCCCGAAGAGCAGTACTTC.

This chain joins TRBV2 and TRBJ1-2; D not resolved. The germline CDR1 and CDR2 sequences are SNHLY and FYNNEI. The CDR3 covers 13 residues. V gave up 8 bases and J gave up 7 bases, with 17 bases separating them. In nucleotides, the CDR3 is TGTGCCAGCCTCGGAGGGCCATCTTCTGGCTACACCTTC. Residues: CASLGGPSSGYTF.

This chain uses TRBV4-1 with TRBJ1-2, with D maybe TRBD1 (5 bases). With 1 base removed from V and 3 bases from J, the gap between germline ends came to 12 bases. Germline V gene lookup returns CDR1 MGHRA and CDR2 YSYEKL. CDR3 length: 15 residues. CDR3 residues: CASSQGGGDYYGYTF. The CDR3 DNA follows: TGCGCCAGCAGCCAAGGGGGGGGTGATTACTATGGCTACACCTTC.

The chain employs TRBV3-1 (or the pseudogene TRBV3-2) and TRBJ2-1; 13 bases line up with TRBD2. Germline CDR1 and CDR2: LGHDT and YNNKEL (reference sequence). CDR3 length equals 16 residues. With 4 bases clipped from V and 3 bases from J, the junction kept 3 bases outside the gene matches. CDR3 in DNA: TGTGCCAGCAGCCGCGGACTAGCGGGGGTCTACAATGAGCAGTTCTTC. Translating gives CASSRGLAGVYNEQFF.

This rearrangement joins TRBV4-2 to TRBJ2-7; D is ambiguous. Germline assignment: CDR1 LGHNA and CDR2 YNFKEQ. The CDR3 is made up of 16 amino acids. The germline V and J ends were trimmed by 0 bases and 5 bases, with 17 bases remaining between them. CDR3 residues: CASSQDLEASGHEQYF. DNA of the CDR3: TGTGCCAGCAGCCAAGATCTAGAAGCTAGTGGCCACGAGCAGTACTTC.

The chain couples TRBV11-2 to TRBJ2-2, with TRBD2 matching 9 bases. The CDR3 runs to 16 residues. Losses at the gene ends were 7 bases for V and 0 bases for J; bases not matched to a gene: 6. The germline V gene encodes CDR1 SGHAT and CDR2 FQNNGV. The CDR3 spells CASTFRGGANTGELFF. CDR3 coding DNA: TGTGCCAGCACATTTCGCGGGGGGGCGAACACCGGGGAGCTGTTTTTT.

V gene TRBV7-3 combines with J gene TRBJ1-2, with D possibly being TRBD1 (6 bases). Germline loops: CDR1 SGHTA, CDR2 FQGTGA. The CDR3 is 15 amino acids. Trimming shortened V by 4 bases and J by 7 bases, and 19 bases separated the two germline ends. The CDR3 DNA reads as TGTGCCAGCAGCTCATCCGTAGGGGGGGCGCGTGGCTACACCTTC. Amino acids: CASSSSVGGARGYTF. The full variable domain, completed using reference TRBV7-3 and TRBJ1-2, is GAGVSQTPSNKVTEKGKYVELRCDPISGHTALYWYRQSLGQGPEFLIYFQGTGAADDSGLPNDRFFAVRPEGSVSTLKIQRTERGDSAVYLCASSSSVGGARGYTFGSGTRLTVV.

CDR3 residues: CASSIAGGNSPLHF. CDR3 DNA sequence: TGTGCCAGTAGTATAGCAGGGGGTAATTCACCCCTCCACTTT. This sequence joins TRBV19 and TRBJ1-6; 7 positions agree with TRBD1. CDR1 is LNHDA and CDR2 is SQIVND in the germline V gene (reference sequence). CDR3 size: 14 residues. The ends lost 1 base at V and 6 bases at J; junction bases unmatched: 0.

The chain has TRBV10-1 and TRBJ2-7; D remains ambiguous. The V and J ends lost 6 bases and 2 bases respectively, with 17 bases between them. Germline V gives CDR1 WNHNN, CDR2 SYGVQD (reference sequence). CDR3 size: 15 residues. The CDR3 DNA reads TGCGCCAGCAGACCCCATACTACCACAACCTACGAGCAGTACTTC. Encoded protein: CASRPHTTTTYEQYF.

The J gene is TRBJ2-6, the V gene TRBV11-2, with TRBD1 identical over 7 bases. Germline CDR1 reads SGHAT; CDR2 reads FQNNGV. Trimming removed 2 bases from V and 0 bases from J; junction bases left unmatched: 7. CDR3 length: 18 residues. The chain's CDR3 is CASSLSRTGLSGANVLTF. The CDR3 region has the DNA TGTGCCAGCAGCTTAAGTAGGACAGGACTCTCTGGGGCCAACGTCCTGACTTTC. Using reference TRBV11-2 and TRBJ2-6 for the parts outside the CDR3, the full variable domain is EAGVAQSPRYKIIEKRQSVAFWCNPISGHATLYWYQQILGQGPKLLIQFQNNGVVDDSQLPKDRFSAERLKGVDSTLKIQPAKLEDSAVYLCASSLSRTGLSGANVLTFGAGSRLTVL.

The chain uses TRBV29-1 and TRBJ1-2; 7 bases line up with TRBD1. The CDR3 is made up of 15 amino acids. CDR1 and CDR2 from the germline V gene are SQVTM and ANQGSEA. V shed 4 bases, J shed 5 bases, and the junction held 13 bases outside the gene matches. CDR3 sequence (DNA): TGCAGCGTTGTTGGGGACAGTAGTCCCGATTATGGCTACACCTTC. It encodes CSVVGDSSPDYGYTF.